A single sample gave rise to the 2 T cell receptor beta chains below, sequenced in a study of CD8 T cells in Susac syndrome (dated by TCRdb to between 2018 and 2020). Libraries were prepared through the immunoSEQ multiplex PCR assay. RNA was extracted using the RNeasy kit, and roughly 0.45 to 1 microgram was reverse transcribed with random hexamers. TCRdb passed the public sequencing reads through fastp at Q25 and MiXCR, retaining productive beta sequences. All rows with the same CDR3 protein become a single entry with the most common DNA and genes. In this sample the table shows over 150,000 distinct CDR3 sequences, about 93% of which occur a single time. In total, the top ten clones hold 0.09% to 0.1% of the sample. The sequenced sample consisted of CD4+ T cells from PBMCs. The receptors were sampled from a human donor with Susac syndrome.

The chain carries TRBV2 and TRBJ1-5, with no clear D. The CDR3 runs 13 residues. Trimming cost V 9 bases and J 11 bases, with 20 bases left between them. Germline values: CDR1 SNHLY, CDR2 FYNNEI. CDR3 DNA sequence: TGTGCCAGTACTAATATGAGGAGGGATACCCAGCATTTT. Translated, it gives CASTNMRRDTQHF.

A word on this clonotype: Without the conserved terminal phenylalanine or tryptophan, this CDR3 likely stems from a read error. This sequence joins TRBV3-1 and TRBJ2-5; TRBD1 matches at 8 bases. The CDR3 has 14 amino acids. The V gene's germline CDR1 is LGHDT and CDR2 YNNKEL (reference sequence). With V trimmed by 3 bases and J by 5 bases, 5 bases remained unmatched. DNA for the CDR3: TGTGCCAGCAGCCAGGACAGGGCTACGGAGACCCAGTACCTC. This encodes CASSQDRATETQYL.